The 12 T cell receptor beta chains given below trace back to one sample, sequenced in a study of blood T cell repertoires in COVID-19. The data were produced by immunoSEQ multiplex PCR, yet TCRdb's version contains in-frame clones alone and is incomplete. This sample yields under 150,000 clones, of which 79% are seen a single time; about 8.7% belongs to the top ten. The sequenced material came from peripheral blood. The receptors stem from a middle-aged man with active or convalescent COVID-19.

This clone was picked up one time. CDR3 sequence (DNA): TGTGCCACCAGTTCGGGGGACACTGAAGCTTTCTTT. The encoded protein is CATSSGDTEAFF. V is TRBV24-1 and J is TRBJ1-1; possible D gene TRBD1, 5 bases. CDR3 length: 12 residues. With 6 bases removed from V and 3 bases from J, the gap between germline ends came to 7 bases. Germline lookup yields CDR1 KGHDR and CDR2 SFDVKD.

The chain couples TRBV18 to TRBJ1-6; no firm D call. V lost 3 bases, J lost 5 bases, and 11 bases lay in between. CDR3 length: 15 residues. The germline gives CDR1 KGHSH, CDR2 LQKENI. The CDR3 sequence: CASSPSRGNNSPLHF. The DNA of the CDR3 is TGTGCCAGCTCACCTTCACGGGGAAATAATTCACCCCTCCACTTT.

As regards this clone: The sample holds other DNA sequences that translate to the same CDR3. The CDR3 coding sequence is TGTGCCAGCAGTGACAACAGGGGGAATGAGCAGTTCTTC. It translates to CASSDNRGNEQFF. The chain carries TRBV6-4 and TRBJ2-1, with 8 nucleotides matching TRBD1. The CDR3 loop spans 13 amino acids. V was pared by 2 bases and J by 7 bases, with 1 base of the junction left unmatched. Looked up from germline, CDR1 is MRHNA and CDR2 is SNTAGT.

Here the CDR3 reads CASSFSGEPGTDTQYF. For the CDR3, the DNA is TGCGCCAGCAGCTTTTCCGGGGAGCCGGGGACAGATACGCAGTATTTT. The chain uses TRBV5-1 and TRBJ2-3; TRBD2 is a possible D gene (5 bases). The germline V and J ends were trimmed by 2 bases and 3 bases, with 16 bases remaining between them. The V gene's germline CDR1 is SGHRS and CDR2 YFSETQ. This CDR3 is 16 amino acids long. Full variable domain (rest looked up from reference TRBV5-1 and TRBJ2-3): KAGVTQTPRYLIKTRGQQVTLSCSPISGHRSVSWYQQTPGQGLQFLFEYFSETQRNKGNFPGRFSGRQFSNSRSEMNVSTLELGDSALYLCASSFSGEPGTDTQYFGPGTRLTVL.

This clone was detected only a few times. This chain joins TRBV1 and TRBJ2-3; TRBD2, the D gene given by the table, was not confirmed from the DNA. TRBV1 corresponds to a pseudogene. The CDR3 has 13 residues. The CDR3 sequence: CTNLGVTTDTQYF. The DNA of the CDR3 is TGCACCAACCTAGGAGTAACCACAGATACGCAGTATTTT.

The chain links TRBV29-1 to TRBJ2-1; 10 nucleotides agree with TRBD2. Per germline, CDR1 SQVTM and CDR2 ANQGSEA. J was trimmed by 2 bases and V by 6 bases; bases with no gene match: 10. This CDR3 is built from 16 residues. The CDR3 sequence: CSVTPTSGDPYNEQFF. CDR3 coding DNA: TGCAGCGTCACTCCAACTAGCGGGGACCCCTACAATGAGCAGTTCTTC.

Only a few counts were recorded for this clone. The chain couples TRBV2 to TRBJ2-7, with 9 bases lining up with TRBD1. The CDR3 runs 13 residues. Germline CDR1 reads SNHLY; CDR2 reads FYNNEI. Losses at the gene ends were 7 bases for V and 1 base for J; bases not matched to a gene: 2. The CDR3, as DNA: TGTGCCAGCACACAGGGGGCTTCCTACGAGCAGTACTTC. Amino acids: CASTQGASYEQYF. The full variable domain, in which reference TRBV2 and TRBJ2-7 provide the parts outside the CDR3, is EPEVTQTPSHQVTQMGQEVILRCVPISNHLYFYWYRQILGQKVEFLVSFYNNEISEKSEIFDDQFSVERPDGSNFTLKIRSTKLEDSAMYFCASTQGASYEQYFGPGTRLTVT.

The chain employs TRBV5-6 and TRBJ2-1, with 8 bases identical to TRBD1. The germline V gene has CDR1 SGHDT and CDR2 YYEEEE. This CDR3 is 15 amino acids long. Trimming at V came to 0 bases and at J to 4 bases, leaving 3 bases not matched to a gene. CDR3 sequence: CASSLGTGPYNEQFF. The CDR3, as DNA: TGTGCCAGCAGCTTGGGGACAGGGCCATACAATGAGCAGTTCTTC.

The V gene is TRBV24-1, the J gene TRBJ2-1; D is unresolved. V lost 9 bases, J lost 2 bases, and 10 bases lay in between. Germline assignment: CDR1 KGHDR and CDR2 SFDVKD. The length of the CDR3 is 13 residues. This chain's CDR3 is CATRGFTYNEQFF. The CDR3 nucleotides read TGTGCCACCCGCGGATTCACCTACAATGAGCAGTTCTTC.

The chain couples TRBV27 to TRBJ2-1, with D perhaps matching TRBD1 (6 bases). The germline gives CDR1 MNHEY, CDR2 SMNVEV (reference sequence). V was trimmed by 8 bases and J by 5 bases, leaving 16 bases between them. The CDR3 totals 14 residues. The CDR3 here is CASFAGTFNNEQFF. As DNA, the CDR3 is TGTGCCAGCTTCGCCGGGACATTTAACAATGAGCAGTTCTTC.

V is TRBV28 and J is TRBJ2-7; D gene unclear. This CDR3 has 14 residues. Deletions cut 1 base from V and 1 base from J, with 8 bases between. Germline V gives CDR1 MDHEN, CDR2 SYDVKM. The CDR3 is CASSLLSRSYEQYF. The CDR3, as DNA: TGTGCCAGCAGTTTATTGTCCAGATCCTACGAGCAGTACTTC.

The chain employs TRBV7-3 and TRBJ2-1; 10 bases match TRBD2. CDR1 SGHTA and CDR2 FQGTGA come from the germline V gene. After removal of 4 bases from V and 2 bases from J, the junction contained 5 bases not matched to a gene. The CDR3 is made up of 16 amino acids. The CDR3 bases are TGTGCCAGCAGCTCTCTAGCGGGAGACGCCTACAATGAGCAGTTCTTC. This translates into CASSSLAGDAYNEQFF.